These T cell receptor beta chains were read from a single sample in a study of cytomegalovirus exposure and HLA in healthy donors. The method was immunoSEQ multiplex PCR; TCRdb's version includes in-frame clones alone and lacks a portion of them. The table records 150,000 to 200,000 clones, approximately 67% of them present only once. Material for sequencing was PBMCs. Receptors originate from a man aged 35-49 years in good health and CMV-seronegative. CDR3s include the opening cysteine and the closing phenylalanine or tryptophan. D genes are given only for firm matches. Clone size is stated in some rows and not others, as once, few, many or a class when expanded.

J gene: TRBJ2-5; V gene: TRBV6-1; D gene: .; clone size: .; CDR3 protein: CASSEGRSSRTQETQYF; CDR3 DNA: TGTGCCAGCAGTGAAGGGCGGTCTAGCCGGACCCAAGAGACCCAGTACTTC
J gene: TRBJ2-1; V gene: TRBV11-3; D gene: .; clone size: .; CDR3 protein: CASSLDQGVEQFF; CDR3 DNA: TGTGCCAGCAGCTTAGATCAAGGGGTCGAGCAGTTCTTC
J gene: TRBJ1-2; V gene: TRBV11-3; D gene: TRBD1; clone size: .; CDR3 protein: CASSPQQGAPWGYTF; CDR3 DNA: TGTGCCAGCAGCCCACAACAGGGGGCACCTTGGGGCTACACCTTC
J gene: TRBJ1-6; V gene: TRBV30; D gene: .; clone size: .; CDR3 protein: CAWRAPDPPLHF; CDR3 DNA: TGTGCCTGGAGGGCCCCCGATCCACCCCTCCACTTT
J gene: TRBJ2-1; V gene: TRBV11-2; D gene: TRBD1; clone size: .; CDR3 protein: CASDRAAYNEQFF; CDR3 DNA: TGTGCCAGCGACAGGGCGGCCTACAATGAGCAGTTCTTC
J gene: TRBJ2-1; V gene: TRBV2; D gene: .; clone size: once; CDR3 protein: CASTWELGPPYEQFF; CDR3 DNA: TGTGCCAGCACCTGGGAACTAGGGCCCCCTTATGAGCAGTTCTTC
J gene: TRBJ2-7; V gene: TRBV2; D gene: .; clone size: few; CDR3 protein: CASSPGPPRLRYEQYF; CDR3 DNA: TGTGCCAGCAGTCCTGGGCCCCCACGGCTGCGATACGAGCAGTACTTC
J gene: TRBJ2-1; V gene: TRBV11-1; D gene: TRBD2; clone size: once; CDR3 protein: CASSDIGTSGIYNEQFF; CDR3 DNA: TGTGCCAGCAGCGACATCGGGACTAGCGGGATTTACAATGAGCAGTTCTTC
J gene: TRBJ2-1; V gene: TRBV5-1; D gene: TRBD2; clone size: .; CDR3 protein: CASSSGLAGGLGNEQFF; CDR3 DNA: TGCGCCAGCAGCTCAGGACTAGCGGGAGGGCTAGGTAATGAGCAGTTCTTC
J gene: TRBJ2-1; V gene: TRBV4-3; D gene: .; clone size: .; CDR3 protein: CASSQDRGSYNEQFF; CDR3 DNA: TGCGCCAGCAGCCAAGACAGGGGCTCCTACAATGAGCAGTTCTTC
J gene: TRBJ2-2; V gene: TRBV7-9; D gene: TRBD2; clone size: .; CDR3 protein: CASSYGTSGQTGELFF; CDR3 DNA: TGTGCCAGCAGCTACGGGACTAGCGGGCAAACCGGGGAGCTGTTTTTT
J gene: TRBJ2-7; V gene: TRBV27; D gene: .; clone size: .; CDR3 protein: CASSFEGPYEQYF; CDR3 DNA: TGTGCCAGCAGTTTTGAGGGCCCCTACGAGCAGTACTTC
J gene: TRBJ2-3; V gene: TRBV19; D gene: .; clone size: .; CDR3 protein: CASRVAASTDTQYF; CDR3 DNA: TGTGCCAGTAGAGTAGCGGCAAGCACAGATACGCAGTATTTT
J gene: TRBJ1-1; V gene: TRBV19; D gene: TRBD1; clone size: .; CDR3 protein: CASSKGQGARTEAFF; CDR3 DNA: TGTGCCAGTAGTAAGGGACAGGGGGCCCGGACTGAAGCTTTCTTT
J gene: TRBJ2-1; V gene: TRBV5-1; D gene: .; clone size: few; CDR3 protein: CASSLAGRSYNEQFF; CDR3 DNA: TGCGCCAGCAGCTTGGCAGGGCGCTCCTACAATGAGCAGTTCTTC
J gene: TRBJ2-1; V gene: TRBV5-8; D gene: TRBD1; clone size: few; CDR3 protein: CASSPWGQGNYNEQFF; CDR3 DNA: TGTGCCAGCAGCCCCTGGGGACAGGGAAACTACAATGAGCAGTTCTTC
J gene: TRBJ2-5; V gene: TRBV28; D gene: TRBD2; clone size: .; CDR3 protein: CASSSLAGVPGETQYF; CDR3 DNA: TGTGCCAGCAGCAGCCTAGCGGGGGTACCCGGGGAGACCCAGTACTTC
J gene: TRBJ1-5; V gene: TRBV27; D gene: .; clone size: .; CDR3 protein: CASSPEYGNQPQHF; CDR3 DNA: TGTGCCAGCAGCCCAGAATATGGCAATCAGCCCCAGCATTTT
J gene: TRBJ2-1; V gene: TRBV5-6; D gene: .; clone size: few; CDR3 protein: CASSSEYNEQFF; CDR3 DNA: TGTGCCAGCAGCTCAGAATACAATGAGCAGTTCTTC
J gene: TRBJ2-6; V gene: TRBV7-2; D gene: .; clone size: few; CDR3 protein: CASSASGGTTGANVLTF; CDR3 DNA: TGTGCCAGCAGCGCTAGTGGGGGCACAACTGGGGCCAACGTCCTGACTTTC
J gene: TRBJ2-7; V gene: TRBV4-2; D gene: .; clone size: .; CDR3 protein: CASSQRHGGPSYEQYF; CDR3 DNA: TGTGCCAGCAGCCAACGACACGGGGGGCCGTCCTACGAGCAGTACTTC
J gene: TRBJ1-2; V gene: TRBV4-3; D gene: .; clone size: few; CDR3 protein: CASSQEGGDYGYTF; CDR3 DNA: TGCGCCAGCAGCCAAGAGGGGGGGGACTATGGCTACACCTTC
J gene: TRBJ1-5; V gene: TRBV6-6; D gene: TRBD1; clone size: .; CDR3 protein: CASIDRESNQPQHF; CDR3 DNA: TGTGCCAGCATTGACAGGGAGAGCAATCAGCCCCAGCATTTT
J gene: TRBJ1-2; V gene: TRBV29-1; D gene: .; clone size: .; CDR3 protein: CSVDRDYGYTF; CDR3 DNA: TGCAGCGTTGACCGCGACTATGGCTACACCTTC
J gene: TRBJ2-1; V gene: TRBV19; D gene: TRBD2; clone size: .; CDR3 protein: CASSIGLAALYNEQFF; CDR3 DNA: TGTGCCAGTAGTATTGGACTAGCGGCCCTTTACAATGAGCAGTTCTTC
J gene: TRBJ2-1; V gene: TRBV7-9; D gene: TRBD2; clone size: .; CDR3 protein: CSSSLDLAGGLNEQFF; CDR3 DNA: TGTTCCAGCAGCTTAGACTTAGCGGGGGGGTTGAATGAGCAGTTCTTC
J gene: TRBJ1-2; V gene: TRBV30; D gene: .; clone size: .; CDR3 protein: CAWSSDSYGYTF; CDR3 DNA: TGTGCCTGGAGTTCAGATTCCTATGGCTACACCTTC
J gene: TRBJ2-7; V gene: TRBV11-1; D gene: TRBD2; clone size: .; CDR3 protein: CASRPLADLSYEQYF; CDR3 DNA: TGTGCCAGCAGGCCACTAGCGGACCTTTCCTACGAGCAGTACTTC
J gene: TRBJ2-7; V gene: TRBV29-1; D gene: .; clone size: .; CDR3 protein: CSVLPEGRGYEQYF; CDR3 DNA: TGCAGCGTTCTCCCAGAGGGTAGAGGATACGAGCAGTACTTC
J gene: TRBJ2-3; V gene: TRBV4-2; D gene: TRBD2; clone size: .; CDR3 protein: CASSQALAGVSDTQYF; CDR3 DNA: TGTGCCAGCAGCCAAGCCCTAGCGGGAGTGTCAGATACGCAGTATTTT
J gene: TRBJ2-7; V gene: TRBV7-2; D gene: TRBD2; clone size: .; CDR3 protein: CASSSTRTSGSSEQYF; CDR3 DNA: TGTGCCAGCAGCTCTACCCGGACTAGCGGGAGTTCCGAGCAGTACTTC
J gene: TRBJ1-1; V gene: TRBV7-2; D gene: TRBD1; clone size: .; CDR3 protein: CASSSLSLGGQGASEAFF; CDR3 DNA: TGTGCCAGCAGCTCCCTCTCACTAGGGGGACAGGGGGCCTCTGAAGCTTTCTTT
J gene: TRBJ2-1; V gene: TRBV29-1; D gene: .; clone size: .; CDR3 protein: CSVNGDNEQFF; CDR3 DNA: TGCAGCGTTAACGGGGACAATGAGCAGTTCTTC
J gene: TRBJ2-2; V gene: TRBV7-3; D gene: TRBD2; clone size: few; CDR3 protein: CASSLPSGRNNGELFF; CDR3 DNA: TGTGCCAGCAGCTTACCTAGCGGGAGGAATAACGGGGAGCTGTTTTTT
J gene: TRBJ2-3; V gene: TRBV6-5; D gene: TRBD1; clone size: .; CDR3 protein: CAGSYSGQGFTDTQYF; CDR3 DNA: TGTGCCGGCAGTTACTCGGGACAGGGGTTTACAGATACGCAGTATTTT
J gene: TRBJ2-5; V gene: TRBV7-7; D gene: .; clone size: .; CDR3 protein: CASSRVDGETQYF; CDR3 DNA: TGTGCCAGCAGCCGGGTCGACGGGGAGACCCAGTACTTC
J gene: TRBJ1-5; V gene: TRBV7-8; D gene: TRBD1; clone size: .; CDR3 protein: CASSLEFRGLRPQHF; CDR3 DNA: TGTGCCAGCAGCTTAGAATTTAGGGGGCTTCGGCCCCAGCATTTT
J gene: TRBJ1-3; V gene: TRBV27; D gene: .; clone size: few; CDR3 protein: CASSPLGGAEGNTIYF; CDR3 DNA: TGTGCCAGCAGTCCCCTCGGGGGGGCTGAAGGAAACACCATATATTTT
J gene: TRBJ2-7; V gene: TRBV11-3; D gene: .; clone size: .; CDR3 protein: CASSLSRQSYEQYF; CDR3 DNA: TGTGCCAGCAGCTTATCGAGACAGTCATACGAGCAGTACTTC